A single sample gave rise to the 23 T cell receptor beta chains below, sequenced in a study of CD8 T cells in Susac syndrome. Random hexamers served to reverse transcribe roughly 0.5 to 1 ug RNA. One entry per CDR3 protein results from TCRdb running MiXCR on the immunoSEQ multiplex PCR reads. The sample lists roughly 130,000 distinct CDR3 sequences; around 94% were seen once. Sequencing input: CD8+ T cells from PBMCs. These receptors were obtained from a human donor with Susac syndrome.

This sequence joins TRBV7-8 and TRBJ2-1, with 7 bases fitting TRBD2. V trimming: 5 bases; J trimming: 8 bases; junction bases outside the gene matches: 9. The CDR3 spans 14 residues. Germline CDR1 reads SGHVS; CDR2 reads FQNEAQ. The CDR3 sequence is CASSPRGLKDEQFF. In DNA, the CDR3 is TGTGCCAGCAGCCCAAGGGGACTAAAGGATGAGCAGTTCTTC. The variable domain in full, with the rest retrieved from reference TRBV7-8 and TRBJ2-1, is GAGVSQSPRYKVAKRGQDVALRCDPISGHVSLFWYQQALGQGPEFLTYFQNEAQLDKSGLPSDRFFAERPEGSVSTLKIQRTQQEDSAVYLCASSPRGLKDEQFFGPGTRLTVL.

The V gene is TRBV12-3 or TRBV12-4, the J gene TRBJ1-2; D uncertain. The CDR3 is 11 amino acids. Trimming took off 6 bases at V and 7 bases at J, with 9 bases between the two ends. CDR3 bases: TGTGCCAGCAGCCTGGGGATTGGCTACACCTTC. Translated, it gives CASSLGIGYTF.

V and J are TRBV9 and TRBJ2-3; D ambiguous. The ends were cut back, 5 bases at V and 0 bases at J, with 7 bases in the middle. Germline lookup yields CDR1 SGDLS and CDR2 YYNGEE. There are 13 residues in the CDR3. The CDR3 coding sequence is TGTGCCAGCAGTTGGGATAGCACAGATACGCAGTATTTT. It is translated as CASSWDSTDTQYF.

V gene TRBV29-1 combines with J gene TRBJ2-7, with 10 bases identical to TRBD1. The CDR3 has 13 amino acids. Trimming removed 4 bases from V and 3 bases from J; junction bases left unmatched: 3. Germline V lookup: CDR1 SQVTM, CDR2 ANQGSEA. CDR3 in DNA: TGCAGCGTTGTTGGGACAGGGGACTACGAGCAGTACTTC. As protein: CSVVGTGDYEQYF.

This sequence joins TRBV29-1 and TRBJ2-7, with D maybe TRBD2 (5 bases). This CDR3 spans 13 amino acids. In germline, CDR1 is SQVTM, CDR2 ANQGSEA. Trimming removed 6 bases at V and 3 bases at J, with 15 bases between. The chain's CDR3 is CSVATPGSYEQYF. CDR3 nucleotide sequence: TGCAGCGTCGCTACACCGGGGAGCTACGAGCAGTACTTC.

The gene calls are TRBV7-9 and TRBJ1-1; D ambiguous. The germline CDR1 and CDR2 sequences are SEHNR and FQNEAQ (reference sequence). The CDR3 is 13 residues long. Trimming took off 6 bases at V and 1 base at J, with 9 bases between the two ends. This chain's CDR3 is CASSLDPNTEAFF. For the CDR3, the DNA is TGTGCCAGCAGTTTGGACCCGAACACTGAAGCTTTCTTT.

This rearrangement joins TRBV4-1 to TRBJ1-1; D is unclear. Germline assignment: CDR1 MGHRA and CDR2 YSYEKL. This CDR3 region has 16 residues. V lost 0 bases and J 1 base, leaving 12 bases between the germline ends. CDR3: CASSQDATRANTEAFF. DNA of the CDR3: TGCGCCAGCAGCCAAGATGCGACAAGGGCGAACACTGAAGCTTTCTTT.

The genes are TRBV29-1 and TRBJ2-1; 7 bases line up with TRBD2. The CDR3 extends over 14 amino acids. V lost 1 base, J lost 2 bases, and 2 bases stayed unmatched. Germline V gene sequence: CDR1 SQVTM, CDR2 ANQGSEA. The CDR3 DNA sequence: TGCAGCGTTGAAGGCACTAGCGCCTACAATGAGCAGTTCTTC. Encoded protein: CSVEGTSAYNEQFF.

This chain links TRBV14 with TRBJ2-2, with TRBD1 matching 10 bases. The CDR3 is 15 residues long. The germline V gene encodes CDR1 SGHDN and CDR2 FVKESK. J lost 3 bases, V lost 6 bases, and 4 bases had no gene match. CDR3 residues: CASRSDRGDTGELFF. Here the CDR3 DNA reads TGTGCCAGCAGGTCGGACAGGGGGGACACCGGGGAGCTGTTTTTT. The variable domain in full, completed from reference TRBV14 and TRBJ2-2, reads EAGVTQFPSHSVIEKGQTVTLRCDPISGHDNLYWYRRVMGKEIKFLLHFVKESKQDESGMPNNRFLAERTGGTYSTLKVQPAELEDSGVYFCASRSDRGDTGELFFGEGSRLTVL.

This chain links TRBV13 with TRBJ2-7; tentatively, D is TRBD1 (5 bases). V was trimmed by 0 bases and J by 2 bases, leaving 8 bases between them. Germline V gene lookup returns CDR1 PRHDT and CDR2 FYEKMQ (reference sequence). CDR3 length: 14 residues. The CDR3 nucleotides are TGTGCCAGCAGCTTAGGGGCAGGGACCTACGAGCAGTACTTC. It is translated as CASSLGAGTYEQYF.

The gene calls are TRBV7-8 and TRBJ2-3, with 11 nucleotides matching TRBD2. The CDR3 has 16 residues. Germline-derived CDR1 and CDR2 are SGHVS and FQNEAQ. V lost 5 bases to trimming and J lost 5 bases; unmatched junction nucleotides: 9. The CDR3 nucleotides are TGTGCCAGCAGCGTTAGCGGGGGGGGTGAAGGAGATACGCAGTATTTT. As protein: CASSVSGGGEGDTQYF.

The chain recombines TRBV19 with TRBJ2-1; perhaps D is TRBD1 or TRBD2 (5 bases each). The CDR3 loop spans 14 amino acids. Trimming removed 5 bases at V and 4 bases at J, with 12 bases between. CDR1 LNHDA and CDR2 SQIVND come from the germline V gene (reference sequence). CDR3 sequence: CASSLGWGYNEQFF. The CDR3 DNA is TGTGCCAGTAGTCTAGGGTGGGGGTACAATGAGCAGTTCTTC.

About this clonotype: Relative to the germline gene, one junction end is altered; a read error may explain this. The chain is built from TRBV9 and TRBJ2-1, with D possibly TRBD1 on 5 matching bases. The CDR3 extends over 15 amino acids. Germline CDR1 and CDR2: SGDLS and YYNGEE. The CDR3 region has the DNA TGTGCCAGCACCGTAGCAGACAGTCTCTACAATGAGCAGTTCTTC. This codes for CASTVADSLYNEQFF.

This rearrangement joins TRBV7-2 to TRBJ1-5; D ambiguous. Germline CDR1 reads SGHTA; CDR2 reads FQGNSA. Trimming removed 1 base from V and 2 bases from J, with 9 bases in between. This CDR3 is built from 15 residues. The DNA of the CDR3 is TGTGCCAGCAGCTTAGAGGTTTCGGGCAATCAGCCCCAGCATTTT. Translation gives CASSLEVSGNQPQHF.

The chain links TRBV4-3 to TRBJ2-3; D gene uncertain. Per the germline V gene, CDR1 is LGHNA and CDR2 is YSLEER. V shed 0 bases and J shed 1 base, with 11 bases lying between them. CDR3 length: 16 amino acids. Written as DNA, the CDR3 is TGCGCCAGCAGCCAAGAATTCGTTGAGGGCACAGATACGCAGTATTTT. This sequence encodes CASSQEFVEGTDTQYF.

This sequence joins TRBV14 and TRBJ1-1; D not certain. Germline V gene data show CDR1 as SGHDN and CDR2 as FVKESK. The CDR3 spans 15 residues. V lost 4 bases to trimming and J lost 2 bases, with 14 bases between them. This CDR3 reads CASSPREGINTEAFF. The CDR3 DNA is TGTGCCAGCAGCCCCAGAGAGGGAATTAACACTGAAGCTTTCTTT.

This chain connects TRBV29-1 to TRBJ2-7; D could derive from TRBD1 or TRBD2 (5 bases each). CDR1 is SQVTM, CDR2 ANQGSEA, per germline. The CDR3 runs 12 residues. The germline V and J ends were trimmed by 4 bases and 3 bases, with 10 bases remaining between them. Written as DNA, the CDR3 is TGCAGCGTTGGGGACGGGGACTACGAGCAGTACTTC. It yields the protein CSVGDGDYEQYF.

This chain joins TRBV29-1 and TRBJ2-5; 9 nucleotides match TRBD1. The germline CDR1 and CDR2 sequences are SQVTM and ANQGSEA. The V gene end was trimmed by 4 bases and the J gene end by 4 bases; junction bases not matched to a gene: 7. There are 14 residues in the CDR3. The CDR3 DNA follows: TGCAGCGTTGTCCCGGGACAGGGCCGAGAGACCCAGTACTTC. Translation gives CSVVPGQGRETQYF.

This rearrangement joins TRBV12-3 or TRBV12-4 to TRBJ1-1; the D gene is possibly TRBD1 (6 bases). The CDR3 loop spans 13 amino acids. V was cut by 5 bases and J by 6 bases, with 13 bases left in between. CDR3: CASSATGLAEAFF. The CDR3 bases are TGTGCCAGCAGTGCCACAGGGTTGGCTGAAGCTTTCTTT.

The rearrangement joins TRBV28 to TRBJ2-7; perhaps TRBD2 as D (6 bases). The CDR3 sequence is 14 residues long. The V gene's germline CDR1 is MDHEN and CDR2 SYDVKM. The V end lost 7 bases, the J end lost 1 base, and 14 bases lay between the germline ends. The CDR3 DNA sequence: TGTGCCAGCACTGAAACTGGGGGGTCCTACGAGCAGTACTTC. Translating gives CASTETGGSYEQYF.

V gene TRBV29-1 combines with J gene TRBJ2-3; TRBD2 aligns across 13 bases. This CDR3 is 16 amino acids long. The V segment lost 3 bases and the J segment 2 bases; nucleotides outside the gene matches: 5. Germline CDR1 and CDR2: SQVTM and ANQGSEA. In DNA form, the CDR3 reads TGCAGCGTTGAGAGTGGACTAGCGGGGGTCACAGATACGCAGTATTTT. It translates to CSVESGLAGVTDTQYF.

This chain links TRBV15 with TRBJ2-1, with TRBD2 as a possible D gene (6 bases). Trimming pared 1 base from V and 9 bases from J, leaving 13 bases between. Per the germline V gene, CDR1 is LNHNV and CDR2 is YYDKDF (reference sequence). The CDR3 totals 14 residues. CDR3 loop: CATSRVGLASEQFF. DNA of the CDR3: TGTGCCACCAGCAGAGTTGGGCTAGCGAGTGAGCAGTTCTTC.

The chain is built from TRBV9 and TRBJ1-4; possibly TRBD1 for D (5 bases). V lost 3 bases to trimming and J lost 2 bases, with 11 bases between them. Germline CDR1 is SGDLS and CDR2 is YYNGEE. This CDR3 has 15 amino acids. The CDR3 sequence: CASSEPGNTNEKLFF. The CDR3 DNA follows: TGTGCCAGCAGCGAACCAGGGAACACTAATGAAAAACTGTTTTTT.